Listed here is a single T cell receptor beta chain. The length of the CDR3 is 14 residues. The ends lost 5 bases at V and 1 base at J; junction bases unmatched: 7. Germline-derived CDR1 and CDR2 are SQVTM and ANQGSEA. TCRdb re-derived calls from the 5' RACE reads in MiXCR, one entry per CDR3 protein. The data show about 66,000 distinct CDR3 sequences, roughly 9.1% seen once. The entry originates in a study of early T cells in non-severe SARS-CoV-2 infection. Sequenced input: whole blood. The clonotype comes from an adult who was a healthcare worker with PCR-confirmed SARS-CoV-2 infection or an uninfected control (not recorded which). This chain joins TRBV29-1 and TRBJ2-5, with 7 bases lining up with TRBD1. In nucleotides, the CDR3 is TGCAGCGTTAGACAGGGCGGTTCCCAAGAGACCCAGTACTTC. Its translation is CSVRQGGSQETQYF.